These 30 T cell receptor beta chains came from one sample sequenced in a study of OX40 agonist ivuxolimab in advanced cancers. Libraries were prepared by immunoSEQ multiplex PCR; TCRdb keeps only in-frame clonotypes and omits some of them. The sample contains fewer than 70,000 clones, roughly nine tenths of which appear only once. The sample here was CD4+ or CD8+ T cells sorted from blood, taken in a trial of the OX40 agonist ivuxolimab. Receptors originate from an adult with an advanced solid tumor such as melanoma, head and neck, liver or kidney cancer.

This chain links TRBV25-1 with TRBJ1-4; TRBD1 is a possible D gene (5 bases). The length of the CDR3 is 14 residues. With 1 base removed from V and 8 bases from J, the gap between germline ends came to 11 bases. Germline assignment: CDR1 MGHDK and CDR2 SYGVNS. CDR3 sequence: CASSEWQGSEKLFF. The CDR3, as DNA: TGTGCCAGCAGTGAATGGCAGGGCAGCGAAAAACTGTTTTTT.

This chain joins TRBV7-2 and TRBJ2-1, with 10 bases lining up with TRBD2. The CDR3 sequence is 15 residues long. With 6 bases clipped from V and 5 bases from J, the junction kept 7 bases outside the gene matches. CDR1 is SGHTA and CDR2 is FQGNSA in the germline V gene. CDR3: CASRLVGTSDNEQFF. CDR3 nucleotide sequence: TGTGCCAGCAGACTAGTCGGGACTAGCGACAATGAGCAGTTCTTC.

DNA for the CDR3: TGTGCCAGCAGTTTATCAGGGGTCAATGAGCAGTTCTTC. Its protein is CASSLSGVNEQFF. The J gene is TRBJ2-1, the V gene TRBV27; TRBD1 might be the D (5 bases). The CDR3 is 13 amino acids. Germline V lookup: CDR1 MNHEY, CDR2 SMNVEV (reference sequence). V dropped 0 bases and J dropped 6 bases, with 6 bases sitting between them.

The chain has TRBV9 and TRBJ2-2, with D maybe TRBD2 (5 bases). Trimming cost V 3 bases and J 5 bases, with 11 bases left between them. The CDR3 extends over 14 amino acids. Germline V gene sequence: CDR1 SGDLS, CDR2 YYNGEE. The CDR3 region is CASSAGWGTGELFF. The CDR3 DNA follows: TGTGCCAGCAGCGCGGGGTGGGGAACCGGGGAGCTGTTTTTT.

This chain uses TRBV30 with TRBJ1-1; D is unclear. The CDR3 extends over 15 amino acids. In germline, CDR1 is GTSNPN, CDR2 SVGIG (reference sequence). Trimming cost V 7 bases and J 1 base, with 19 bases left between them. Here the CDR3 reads CAYLEKGLANTEAFF. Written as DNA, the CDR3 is TGTGCCTACCTAGAAAAGGGTTTGGCGAACACTGAAGCTTTCTTT.

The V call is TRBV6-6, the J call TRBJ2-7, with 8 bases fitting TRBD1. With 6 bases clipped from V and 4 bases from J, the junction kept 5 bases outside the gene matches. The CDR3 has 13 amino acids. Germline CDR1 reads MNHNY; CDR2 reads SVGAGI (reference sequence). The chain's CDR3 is CASSWGQEYEQYF. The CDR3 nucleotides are TGTGCCAGCAGCTGGGGACAGGAGTACGAGCAGTACTTC.

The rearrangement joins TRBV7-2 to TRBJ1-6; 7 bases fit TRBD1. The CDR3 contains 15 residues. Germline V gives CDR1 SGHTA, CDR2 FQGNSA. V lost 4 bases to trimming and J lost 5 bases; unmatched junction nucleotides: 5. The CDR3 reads CASSSTGFDNSPLHF. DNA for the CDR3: TGTGCCAGCAGCTCGACAGGGTTTGATAATTCACCCCTCCACTTT.

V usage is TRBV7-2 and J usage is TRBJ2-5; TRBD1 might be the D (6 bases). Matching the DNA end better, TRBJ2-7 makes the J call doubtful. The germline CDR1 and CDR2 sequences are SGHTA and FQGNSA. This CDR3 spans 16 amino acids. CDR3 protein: CASSLGGQGRSYEQYF. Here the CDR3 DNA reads TGTGCCAGCAGCTTAGGGGGGCAGGGGCGGTCCTACGAGCAGTACTTC.

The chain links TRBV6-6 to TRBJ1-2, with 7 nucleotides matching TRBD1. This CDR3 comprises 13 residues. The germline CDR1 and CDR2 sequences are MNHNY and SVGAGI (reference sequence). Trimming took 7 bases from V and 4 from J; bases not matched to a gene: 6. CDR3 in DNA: TGTGCCAGCACCCAGGGACAGATCTATGGCTACACCTTC. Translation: CASTQGQIYGYTF.

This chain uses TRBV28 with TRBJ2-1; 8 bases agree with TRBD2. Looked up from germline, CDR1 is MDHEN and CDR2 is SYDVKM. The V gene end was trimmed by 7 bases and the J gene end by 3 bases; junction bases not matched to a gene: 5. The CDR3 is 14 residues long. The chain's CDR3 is CASNLRGDYNEQFF. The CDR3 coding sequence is TGTGCCAGCAACCTGCGGGGGGACTACAATGAGCAGTTCTTC. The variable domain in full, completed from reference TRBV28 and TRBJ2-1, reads DVKVTQSSRYLVKRTGEKVFLECVQDMDHENMFWYRQDPGLGLRLIYFSYDVKMKEKGDIPEGYSVSREKKERFSLILESASTNQTSMYLCASNLRGDYNEQFFGPGTRLTVL.

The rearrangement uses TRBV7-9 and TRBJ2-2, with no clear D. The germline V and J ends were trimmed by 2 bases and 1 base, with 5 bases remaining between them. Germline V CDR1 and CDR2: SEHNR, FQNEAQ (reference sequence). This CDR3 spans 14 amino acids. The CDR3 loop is CASSLTLNTGELFF. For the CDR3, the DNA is TGTGCCAGCAGCTTAACCTTGAACACCGGGGAGCTGTTTTTT. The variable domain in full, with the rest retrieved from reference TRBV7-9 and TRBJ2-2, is DTGVSQNPRHKITKRGQNVTFRCDPISEHNRLYWYRQTLGQGPEFLTYFQNEAQLEKSRLLSDRFSAERPKGSFSTLEIQRTEQGDSAMYLCASSLTLNTGELFFGEGSRLTVL.

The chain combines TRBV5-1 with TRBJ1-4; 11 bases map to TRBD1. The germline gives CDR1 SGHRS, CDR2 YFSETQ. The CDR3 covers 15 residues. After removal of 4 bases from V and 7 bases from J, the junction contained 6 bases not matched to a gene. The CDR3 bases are TGCGCCAGCAGCGGGACAGGGGGATCAGGTGAAAAACTGTTTTTT. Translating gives CASSGTGGSGEKLFF.

CDR3 sequence (DNA): TGTGCCATCAGTGAGTCGGGTAGCGGGAGGGCCTCGGATGAGCAGTTCTTC. Translating it yields CAISESGSGRASDEQFF. V is TRBV10-3 and J is TRBJ2-1, with 11 bases fitting TRBD2. CDR1 is ENHRY, CDR2 SYGVKD, per germline. The CDR3 loop spans 17 amino acids. After removal of 0 bases from V and 8 bases from J, the junction contained 9 bases not matched to a gene.

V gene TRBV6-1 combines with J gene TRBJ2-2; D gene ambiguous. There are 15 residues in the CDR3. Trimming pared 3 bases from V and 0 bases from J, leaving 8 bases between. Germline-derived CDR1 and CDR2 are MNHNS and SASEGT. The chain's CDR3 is CASSDGPANTGELFF. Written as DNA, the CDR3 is TGTGCCAGCAGTGACGGGCCAGCGAACACCGGGGAGCTGTTTTTT.

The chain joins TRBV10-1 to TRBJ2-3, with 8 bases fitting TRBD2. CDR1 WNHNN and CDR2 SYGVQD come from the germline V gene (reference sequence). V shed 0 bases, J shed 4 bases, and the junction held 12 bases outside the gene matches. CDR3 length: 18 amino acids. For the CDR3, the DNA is TGCGCCAGCAGTGAGTCGGGTGGCAAAGCGGGGGACGCAGATACGCAGTATTTT. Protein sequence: CASSESGGKAGDADTQYF.

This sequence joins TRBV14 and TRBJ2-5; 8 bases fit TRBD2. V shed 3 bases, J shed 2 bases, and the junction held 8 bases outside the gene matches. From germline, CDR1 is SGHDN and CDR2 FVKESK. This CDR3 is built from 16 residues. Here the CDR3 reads CASSQPGLGFQETQYF. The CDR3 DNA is TGTGCCAGCAGCCAGCCGGGACTAGGGTTTCAAGAGACCCAGTACTTC.

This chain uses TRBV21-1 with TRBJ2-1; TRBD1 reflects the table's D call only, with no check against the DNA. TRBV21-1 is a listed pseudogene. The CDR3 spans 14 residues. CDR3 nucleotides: TGTGCCAGCGTCAGGGGAAAGTTCTACAATGAGCAGTTCTTC. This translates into CASVRGKFYNEQFF.

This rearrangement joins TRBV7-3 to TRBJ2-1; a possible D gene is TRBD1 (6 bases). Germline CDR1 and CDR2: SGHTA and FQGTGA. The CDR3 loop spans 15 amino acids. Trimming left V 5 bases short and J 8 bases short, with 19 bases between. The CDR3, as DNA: TGTGCCAGCAGCCAACGACAGGCCGCGAGGGATGAGCAGTTCTTC. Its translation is CASSQRQAARDEQFF.

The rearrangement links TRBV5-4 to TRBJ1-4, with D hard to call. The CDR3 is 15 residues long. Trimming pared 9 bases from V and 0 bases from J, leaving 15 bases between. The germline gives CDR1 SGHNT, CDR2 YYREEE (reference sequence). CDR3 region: CATTPGRATNEKLFF. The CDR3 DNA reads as TGTGCCACCACGCCCGGGCGTGCAACTAATGAAAAACTGTTTTTT.

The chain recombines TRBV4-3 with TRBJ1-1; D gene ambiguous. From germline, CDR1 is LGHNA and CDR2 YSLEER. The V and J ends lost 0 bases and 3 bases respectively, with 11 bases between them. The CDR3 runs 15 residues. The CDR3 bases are TGCGCCAGCAGCCAAGATCCCGGGTCCTACACTGAAGCTTTCTTT. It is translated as CASSQDPGSYTEAFF.

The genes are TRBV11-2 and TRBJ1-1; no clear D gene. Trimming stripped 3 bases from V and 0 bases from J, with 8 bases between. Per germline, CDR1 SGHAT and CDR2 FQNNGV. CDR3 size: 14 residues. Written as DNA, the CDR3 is TGTGCCAGCAGCTTTCGGGAGGTGAACACTGAAGCTTTCTTT. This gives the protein CASSFREVNTEAFF.

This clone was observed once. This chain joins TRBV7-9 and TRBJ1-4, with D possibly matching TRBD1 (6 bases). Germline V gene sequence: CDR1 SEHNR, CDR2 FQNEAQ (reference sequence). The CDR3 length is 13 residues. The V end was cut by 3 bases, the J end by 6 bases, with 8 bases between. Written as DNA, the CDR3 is TGTGCCAGCAGCTTTGCAGGGGATGAAAAACTGTTTTTT. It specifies CASSFAGDEKLFF.

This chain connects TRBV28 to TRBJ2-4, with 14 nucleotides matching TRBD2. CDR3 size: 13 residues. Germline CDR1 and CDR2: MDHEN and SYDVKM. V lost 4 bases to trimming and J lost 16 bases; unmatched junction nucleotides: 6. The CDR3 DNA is TGTGCCAGCAGTTCCTCGACTAGCGGGGGGGCCTACTTC. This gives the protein CASSSSTSGGAYF.

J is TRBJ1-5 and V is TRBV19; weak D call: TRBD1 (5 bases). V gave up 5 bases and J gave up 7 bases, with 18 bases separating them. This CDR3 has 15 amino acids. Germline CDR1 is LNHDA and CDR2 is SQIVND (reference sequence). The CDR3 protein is CASSPSLAGPQPQHF. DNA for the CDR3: TGTGCCAGTAGTCCGAGCTTGGCGGGGCCCCAGCCCCAGCATTTT.

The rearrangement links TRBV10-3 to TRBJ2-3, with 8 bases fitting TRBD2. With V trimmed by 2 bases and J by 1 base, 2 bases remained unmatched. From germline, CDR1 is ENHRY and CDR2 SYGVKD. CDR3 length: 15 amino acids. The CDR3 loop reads CAISEGAGGTDTQYF. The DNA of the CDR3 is TGTGCCATCAGTGAGGGAGCGGGAGGCACAGATACGCAGTATTTT.

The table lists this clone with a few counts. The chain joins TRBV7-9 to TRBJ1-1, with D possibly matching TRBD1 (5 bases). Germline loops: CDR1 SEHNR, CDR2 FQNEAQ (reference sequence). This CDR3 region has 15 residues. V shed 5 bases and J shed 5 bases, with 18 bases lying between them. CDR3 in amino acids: CASSTTGTLQTEAFF. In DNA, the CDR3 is TGTGCCAGCAGCACGACCGGGACTCTCCAGACTGAAGCTTTCTTT.

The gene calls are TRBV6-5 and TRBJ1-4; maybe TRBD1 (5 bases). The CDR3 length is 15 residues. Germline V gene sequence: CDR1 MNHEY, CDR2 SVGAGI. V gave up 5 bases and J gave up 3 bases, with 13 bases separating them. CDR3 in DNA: TGTGCCAGCAGTGTCAGGGATGCAGCTAATGAAAAACTGTTTTTT. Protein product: CASSVRDAANEKLFF.

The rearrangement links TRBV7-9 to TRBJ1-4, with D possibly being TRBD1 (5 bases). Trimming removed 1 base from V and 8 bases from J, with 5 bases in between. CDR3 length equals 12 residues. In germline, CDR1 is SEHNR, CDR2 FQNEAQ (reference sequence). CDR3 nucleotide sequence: TGTGCCAGCAGCTTAGGGGGGGAAAAACTGTTTTTT. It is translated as CASSLGGEKLFF.

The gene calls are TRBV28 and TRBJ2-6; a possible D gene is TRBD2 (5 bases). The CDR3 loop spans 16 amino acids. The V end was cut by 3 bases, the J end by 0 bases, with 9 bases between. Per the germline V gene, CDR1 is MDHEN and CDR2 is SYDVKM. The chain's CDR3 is CASSFADYSGANVLTF. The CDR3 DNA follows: TGTGCCAGCAGTTTTGCAGACTACTCTGGGGCCAACGTCCTGACTTTC.

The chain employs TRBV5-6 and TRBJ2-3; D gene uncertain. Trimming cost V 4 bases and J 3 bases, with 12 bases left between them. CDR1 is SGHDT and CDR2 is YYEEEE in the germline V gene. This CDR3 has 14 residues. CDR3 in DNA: TGTGCCAGCAGCCCGACCGGATCAACAGATACGCAGTATTTT. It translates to CASSPTGSTDTQYF.